A selection of T cell receptor beta chains follows, all from one sample in a study of blood T cells in healthy people across ages. One entry per CDR3 protein, called by TCRdb with MiXCR from the 5' RACE reads. The data show 780,000 or so distinct CDR3 sequences, about 56% seen once. The material sequenced was blood. The receptors derive from a middle-aged man in good health. CDR3s include the opening cysteine and the closing phenylalanine or tryptophan. The D gene is left open where the match is weak. The size field is filled for only some rows; it gives once, few, many or a size class.

J: TRBJ2-1; size: once; D: TRBD2; V: TRBV7-6; DNA: TGTGCCAGCAGCTCTTATAGCGGGGGGGCGTCCTACAATGAGCAGTTCTTC; CDR3: CASSSYSGGASYNEQFF
J: TRBJ2-5; size: .; D: .; V: TRBV11-3; DNA: TGTGCCAGCAGCCCCGGGACCGACGGCAGGGAGACCCAGTACTTC; CDR3: CASSPGTDGRETQYF
J: TRBJ2-7; size: .; D: TRBD2; V: TRBV6-2/TRBV6-3; DNA: TGTGCCAGCAGTTACTACGGGGGGAGTTCCTACGAGCAGTACTTC; CDR3: CASSYYGGSSYEQYF
J: TRBJ2-5; size: .; D: .; V: TRBV15; DNA: TGTGCCACCAGCAGAGATAGGGCCGGCGTAGGAGAGACCCAGTACTTC; CDR3: CATSRDRAGVGETQYF
J: TRBJ2-7; size: .; D: .; V: TRBV27; DNA: TGTGCCAGCAGTTTACGGTCGACAGCCTACGAGCAGTACTTC; CDR3: CASSLRSTAYEQYF
J: TRBJ1-2; size: .; D: TRBD1; V: TRBV12-3/TRBV12-4; DNA: TGTGCCAGCACCCGGACAGGGCTCGAATATGGCTACACCTTC; CDR3: CASTRTGLEYGYTF
J: TRBJ2-1; size: once; D: TRBD2; V: TRBV14; DNA: TGTGCCAGCAGTGAGGCTAGCGGGGCCAACAATGAGCAGTTCTTC; CDR3: CASSEASGANNEQFF
J: TRBJ2-3; size: few; D: .; V: TRBV2; DNA: TGTGCCAGCAGTTCGCTTGGACTAGGGGGGTTCCCGGGGTCCGTTACAGATACGCAGTATTTT; CDR3: CASSSLGLGGFPGSVTDTQYF
J: TRBJ1-4; size: once; D: .; V: TRBV7-8; DNA: TGTGCCAGCAGCTTTCTTGACAGATTTCATGAAAAACTGTTTTTT; CDR3: CASSFLDRFHEKLFF
J: TRBJ2-6; size: few; D: .; V: TRBV6-1; DNA: TGTGCCAGCAGTCGGAGGGGCGTGGATTTCTCTGGGGCCAACGTCCTGACTTTC; CDR3: CASSRRGVDFSGANVLTF
J: TRBJ2-4; size: few; D: TRBD2; V: TRBV5-4; DNA: TGTGCCAGCAGCTGGGGGACTAGCGGGGGGGCCCCAGCCAAAAACATTCAGTACTTC; CDR3: CASSWGTSGGAPAKNIQYF
J: TRBJ2-3; size: .; D: .; V: TRBV28; DNA: TGTGCCAGCAGGACCACGGACCCCGTGGTGTATTTT; CDR3: CASRTTDPVVYF
J: TRBJ2-7; size: .; D: .; V: TRBV5-6; DNA: TGTGCCAGCAGCTCGATGACTAAGTCCTACGAGCAGTACTTC; CDR3: CASSSMTKSYEQYF
J: TRBJ1-1; size: .; D: .; V: TRBV5-1; DNA: TGCGCCAGCAGCTTCCAGGGAGTTGAGTCCACTGAAGCTTTCTTT; CDR3: CASSFQGVESTEAFF
J: TRBJ1-1; size: .; D: TRBD1; V: TRBV6-1; DNA: TGTGCCAGCAGTGAAGGGATTCCGGGACAGACTGAAGCTTTCTTT; CDR3: CASSEGIPGQTEAFF
J: TRBJ1-2; size: .; D: TRBD1; V: TRBV29-1; DNA: TGCAGCGTTGATTCAGCACAGGGGGCTCTCTATGGCTACACCTTC; CDR3: CSVDSAQGALYGYTF
J: TRBJ1-2; size: .; D: .; V: TRBV27; DNA: TGTGCCAGCAGTTTAAGACAATTCGAACCGGGGATTAACTATGGCTACACCTTC; CDR3: CASSLRQFEPGINYGYTF
J: TRBJ2-5; size: few; D: .; V: TRBV15; DNA: TGTGCCACCAGCAGATCAAAACCCCTGAGGGGCGAGACCCAGTACTTC; CDR3: CATSRSKPLRGETQYF
J: TRBJ2-1; size: .; D: .; V: TRBV6-1; DNA: TGTGCCAGCAGTGGCTCCGGCGGCTTCAATGAGCAGTTCTTC; CDR3: CASSGSGGFNEQFF
J: TRBJ1-2; size: .; D: .; V: TRBV12-3/TRBV12-4; DNA: TGTGCCAGCAGTTTAAACGCACTGGGTCCCTATGGCTACACCTTC; CDR3: CASSLNALGPYGYTF